This entry lists 4 T cell receptor beta chains sequenced from one sample in a study of CD8+ T cells in alopecia areata. After isolation, RNA underwent reverse transcription to generate cDNA as the sequencing template. The assay was immunoSEQ multiplex PCR, and TCRdb's table has in-frame clones only and misses some. The sample lists roughly 120,000 clones, over 60% occurring once. Sequencing was performed on CD4+ T cells sorted from blood. The receptors were gathered from a human donor in good health.

V is TRBV29-1 and J is TRBJ2-2, with 9 bases lining up with TRBD1. V was pared by 6 bases and J by 11 bases, with 4 bases of the junction left unmatched. CDR1 and CDR2 (germline): SQVTM, ANQGSEA. The CDR3 has 11 amino acids. In DNA, the CDR3 is TGCAGCGTGGGCACAGGGGGCGAGCTGTTTTTT. This gives the protein CSVGTGGELFF.

This clone was detected ten times or more. The chain has TRBV19 and TRBJ2-3; TRBD1 is a possible D gene (6 bases). Germline loops: CDR1 LNHDA, CDR2 SQIVND (reference sequence). The V gene lost 3 bases and the J gene lost 6 bases, with 13 bases spanning the gap. CDR3 size: 14 residues. Written as DNA, the CDR3 is TGTGCCAGTAGTATTCCCTCAAGGGGGGATACGCAGTATTTT. Residues: CASSIPSRGDTQYF.

This clone was counted a few times. The chain combines TRBV7-7 with TRBJ2-1; TRBD2 is a possible D gene (6 bases). V lost 5 bases and J lost 6, with 17 bases in between. The CDR3 runs 15 residues. Germline V CDR1 and CDR2: SSHAT, FNYEAQ (reference sequence). The CDR3 sequence: CASSKMTRRVNEQFF. CDR3 coding DNA: TGTGCCAGCAGCAAGATGACGCGGAGGGTCAATGAGCAGTTCTTC.

The gene calls are TRBV5-1 and TRBJ1-2; TRBD1 matches at 7 bases. The V gene's germline CDR1 is SGHRS and CDR2 YFSETQ. The CDR3 loop spans 13 amino acids. The trim removed 0 bases at V and 6 bases at J, leaving 2 bases unmatched. CDR3 sequence: CASSLEGADGYTF. In DNA, the CDR3 is TGCGCCAGCAGCTTGGAGGGGGCCGATGGCTACACCTTC.